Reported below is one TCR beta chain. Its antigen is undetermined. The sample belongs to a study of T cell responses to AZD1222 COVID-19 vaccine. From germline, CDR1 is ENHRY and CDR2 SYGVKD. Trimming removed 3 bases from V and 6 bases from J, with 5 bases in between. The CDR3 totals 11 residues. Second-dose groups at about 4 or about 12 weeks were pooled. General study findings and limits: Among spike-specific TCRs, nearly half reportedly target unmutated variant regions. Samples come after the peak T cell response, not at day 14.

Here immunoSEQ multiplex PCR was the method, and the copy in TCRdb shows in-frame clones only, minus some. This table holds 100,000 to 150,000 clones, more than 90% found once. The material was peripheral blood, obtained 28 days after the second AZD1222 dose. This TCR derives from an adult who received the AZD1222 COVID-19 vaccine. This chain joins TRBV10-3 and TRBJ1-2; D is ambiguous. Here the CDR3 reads CAISDTHGYTF. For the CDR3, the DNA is TGTGCCATCAGTGACACTCATGGCTACACCTTC.